These 31 T cell receptor beta chains were all obtained from the same sample, sequenced in a study of blood T cell repertoires in COVID-19. Profiling relied on immunoSEQ multiplex PCR, and the TCRdb table lists in-frame clones only, not all of them. The sample lists 110,000 or so clones, less than 85% occurring once. Sequencing was done on a sample of peripheral blood. These TCRs come from a human donor in a cohort sampled during active COVID-19.

The CDR3 loop is CASSMGLQGNQPQHF. CDR3 coding DNA: TGTGCCAGCAGCATGGGCCTTCAGGGCAATCAGCCCCAGCATTTT. The J gene is TRBJ1-5, the V gene TRBV5-6; D is unclear. Germline CDR1 and CDR2: SGHDT and YYEEEE. The CDR3 length is 15 residues. Trimming removed 4 bases from V and 2 bases from J, with 13 bases in between.

V is TRBV11-1 and J is TRBJ2-7, with D perhaps TRBD2 (6 bases). With 1 base removed from V and 2 bases from J, the gap between germline ends came to 9 bases. This CDR3 has 14 amino acids. Looked up from germline, CDR1 is SGHAT and CDR2 is FQDESV (reference sequence). The CDR3 reads CASSLVAGTYEQYF. The CDR3 DNA follows: TGTGCCAGCAGCTTAGTTGCGGGAACCTACGAGCAGTACTTC.

J is TRBJ1-2 and V is TRBV9, with TRBD1 as a possible D gene (5 bases). Per the germline V gene, CDR1 is SGDLS and CDR2 is YYNGEE. CDR3 length: 15 amino acids. The V and J ends lost 3 bases and 0 bases respectively, with 12 bases between them. The CDR3 coding sequence is TGTGCCAGCAGCGGTCTCAGGGCCCCTAACTATGGCTACACCTTC. This gives the protein CASSGLRAPNYGYTF.

This chain uses TRBV2 with TRBJ2-7; the match to TRBD2 covers 11 bases. The ends lost 5 bases at V and 3 bases at J; junction bases unmatched: 6. Germline V gene lookup returns CDR1 SNHLY and CDR2 FYNNEI. CDR3 size: 15 residues. In DNA form, the CDR3 reads TGTGCCAGCAGTATTACTAGCGGGGGATACTACGAGCAGTACTTC. Protein product: CASSITSGGYYEQYF.

This chain joins TRBV2 and TRBJ1-1, with D hard to call. This CDR3 region has 10 residues. V lost 6 bases, J lost 8 bases, and 7 bases lay in between. The V gene's germline CDR1 is SNHLY and CDR2 FYNNEI. In nucleotides, the CDR3 is TGTGCCAGCAGGTACAGAGAAGCTTTCTTT. Translated: CASRYREAFF.

The J gene is TRBJ1-3, the V gene TRBV29-1; possible D gene TRBD1, 5 bases. Per germline, CDR1 SQVTM and CDR2 ANQGSEA. V lost 2 bases to trimming and J lost 2 bases, with 7 bases between them. The CDR3 totals 13 residues. Written as DNA, the CDR3 is TGCAGCGTTGAACAGGGCCCTGGAAACACCATATATTTT. Its translation is CSVEQGPGNTIYF.

V is TRBV5-8 and J is TRBJ1-1; D may be TRBD1 (6 bases). CDR3 length: 14 amino acids. Germline V lookup: CDR1 SGHTS, CDR2 YDEGEE. The V gene lost 0 bases and the J gene lost 4 bases, with 10 bases spanning the gap. In DNA, the CDR3 is TGTGCCAGCAGCTTGGGGGGGCCCGGCACTGAAGCTTTCTTT. Protein: CASSLGGPGTEAFF.

The chain uses TRBV7-3 and TRBJ1-1, with D possibly matching TRBD1 (5 bases). With 2 bases removed from V and 3 bases from J, the gap between germline ends came to 7 bases. From germline, CDR1 is SGHTA and CDR2 FQGTGA. This CDR3 contains 13 residues. CDR3 coding DNA: TGTGCCAGCAGCTTATTAGGGGACACTGAAGCTTTCTTT. The encoded protein is CASSLLGDTEAFF.

This rearrangement joins TRBV3-1 (or the pseudogene TRBV3-2) to TRBJ1-2; D is ambiguous. V gave up 0 bases and J gave up 6 bases, with 17 bases separating them. The CDR3 extends over 16 amino acids. Germline V gives CDR1 LGHDT, CDR2 YNNKEL (reference sequence). In DNA, the CDR3 is TGTGCCAGCAGCCAAGATCTGAGCCGCCCCGGGGATGGCTACACCTTC. Translating it yields CASSQDLSRPGDGYTF.

The chain couples TRBV6-4 to TRBJ2-7; D not certain. This CDR3 has 11 residues. Germline loops: CDR1 MRHNA, CDR2 SNTAGT. V was pared by 11 bases and J by 6 bases, with 14 bases between. The CDR3 DNA reads as TGTGCCTGGTTGAGGCTCTGCGAGCAGTACTTC. Translating gives CAWLRLCEQYF.

V and J are TRBV7-7 and TRBJ1-6; maybe TRBD1 (5 bases). Trimming removed 3 bases at V and 7 bases at J, with 13 bases between. The CDR3 extends over 15 amino acids. Germline V gene data show CDR1 as SSHAT and CDR2 as FNYEAQ (reference sequence). CDR3 protein: CASSFRMQGNSPLHF. The CDR3 coding sequence is TGTGCCAGCAGCTTCCGGATGCAGGGCAATTCACCCCTCCACTTT. Supplemented by reference TRBV7-7 and TRBJ1-6, the full variable domain reads GAGVSQSPRYKVTKRGQDVTLRCDPISSHATLYWYQQALGQGPEFLTYFNYEAQPDKSGLPSDRFSAERPEGSISTLTIQRTEQRDSAMYRCASSFRMQGNSPLHFGNGTRLTVT.

The chain has TRBV2 and TRBJ2-1; 12 bases are a match to TRBD2. The CDR3 sequence is 15 residues long. The germline V gene encodes CDR1 SNHLY and CDR2 FYNNEI. Losses at the gene ends were 8 bases for V and 9 bases for J; bases not matched to a gene: 11. The chain's CDR3 is CASRSLAGGHGEQFF. The CDR3 nucleotides are TGTGCCAGCCGCTCCCTAGCGGGGGGGCACGGTGAGCAGTTCTTC.

The CDR3 DNA follows: TGCGCCAGCAGCTTGGCCGGGACAGGGGGCATTGATGAGCAGTTCTTC. Protein: CASSLAGTGGIDEQFF. The chain employs TRBV5-1 and TRBJ2-1; 12 bases are shared with TRBD1. CDR3 length equals 16 residues. The V gene's germline CDR1 is SGHRS and CDR2 YFSETQ. V was pared by 0 bases and J by 8 bases, with 6 bases of the junction left unmatched.

V gene TRBV5-4 combines with J gene TRBJ2-7, with 10 nucleotides matching TRBD2. The germline V gene encodes CDR1 SGHNT and CDR2 YYREEE (reference sequence). Unmatched junction bases numbered 3, after V lost 0 bases and J lost 6 bases. CDR3 length: 14 residues. CDR3 residues: CASSLGTSGLEQYF. For the CDR3, the DNA is TGTGCCAGCAGCTTGGGGACTAGCGGTCTCGAGCAGTACTTC.

To note about this clone: Other DNA sequences in this sample translate to the same CDR3. The chain joins TRBV4-3 to TRBJ2-7, with 7 bases fitting TRBD2. Germline assignment: CDR1 LGHNA and CDR2 YSLEER. V shed 1 base, J shed 1 base, and the junction held 4 bases outside the gene matches. CDR3 size: 15 residues. The CDR3 sequence: CASSQVAAGSYEQYF. The CDR3 nucleotides are TGCGCCAGCAGCCAAGTGGCAGCGGGGTCCTACGAGCAGTACTTC.

This clone showed up just once. The chain is built from TRBV24-1 and TRBJ2-1, with 7 bases aligning to TRBD1. This CDR3 has 16 residues. Germline trimming cut 4 bases from V and 9 bases from J; bases unmatched to any gene: 14. In germline, CDR1 is KGHDR, CDR2 SFDVKD. The DNA for the CDR3 is TGTGCCACCAGTGACCACAGGGGAAATAAGGCCGGTGAGCAGTTCTTC. Translating it yields CATSDHRGNKAGEQFF.

This rearrangement joins TRBV7-2 to TRBJ2-1; 8 nucleotides match TRBD2. The germline V gene has CDR1 SGHTA and CDR2 FQGNSA. This CDR3 region has 15 residues. V shed 5 bases and J 1 base; nucleotides not matched to a gene: 4. CDR3 loop: CASSHGGVSYNEQFF. The CDR3 coding sequence is TGTGCCAGCAGCCACGGGGGGGTTTCCTACAATGAGCAGTTCTTC. Full variable domain (rest looked up from reference TRBV7-2 and TRBJ2-1): GAGVSQSPSNKVTEKGKDVELRCDPISGHTALYWYRQSLGQGLEFLIYFQGNSAPDKSGLPSDRFSAERTGGSVSTLTIQRTQQEDSAVYLCASSHGGVSYNEQFFGPGTRLTVL.

This rearrangement joins TRBV9 to TRBJ1-5; perhaps TRBD1 as D (6 bases). V lost 1 base, J lost 2 bases, and 10 bases lay in between. From germline, CDR1 is SGDLS and CDR2 YYNGEE. CDR3 size: 15 residues. The CDR3 here is CASSVLTGRNQPQHF. The CDR3 DNA sequence: TGTGCCAGCAGCGTATTGACAGGCCGCAATCAGCCCCAGCATTTT.

V usage is TRBV29-1 and J usage is TRBJ1-2; a weak D match, TRBD1 (6 bases). The CDR3 is 13 residues long. V gave up 3 bases and J gave up 3 bases, with 11 bases separating them. Germline V gene data show CDR1 as SQVTM and CDR2 as ANQGSEA. The CDR3 coding sequence is TGCAGCGTTGACCACAGGGATCACTATGGCTACACCTTC. Its protein is CSVDHRDHYGYTF.

V usage is TRBV5-4 and J usage is TRBJ2-5; TRBD1 agrees at 8 bases. The length of the CDR3 is 15 residues. Germline CDR1 is SGHNT and CDR2 is YYREEE (reference sequence). Trimming removed 4 bases from V and 3 bases from J; junction bases left unmatched: 8. The CDR3 bases are TGTGCCAGCAGCCCTTCGACAGGGGTGGAAGAGACCCAGTACTTC. As protein: CASSPSTGVEETQYF.

The rearrangement uses TRBV11-3 and TRBJ2-2, with TRBD1 identical over 7 bases. Trimming at V came to 2 bases and at J to 7 bases, leaving 4 bases not matched to a gene. Germline CDR1 and CDR2: SGHNT and YENEEA. The CDR3 extends over 14 amino acids. CDR3 nucleotide sequence: TGTGCCAGCAGCTTAAGGGACAGAGGCGGGGAGCTGTTTTTT. It is translated as CASSLRDRGGELFF.

The DNA of the CDR3 is TGTGCCACAATGAGGGACAGGGTGTCATACGAGCAGTACTTC. Its translation: CATMRDRVSYEQYF. The chain combines TRBV6-5 with TRBJ2-7, with 9 bases aligning to TRBD1. Germline V gene data show CDR1 as MNHEY and CDR2 as SVGAGI. The CDR3 loop spans 14 amino acids. V lost 10 bases and J lost 4; bases outside the gene matches: 11.

J is TRBJ1-5 and V is TRBV6-1; a weak D match, TRBD1 (5 bases). Germline assignment: CDR1 MNHNS and CDR2 SASEGT. This CDR3 comprises 16 residues. V gave up 3 bases and J gave up 0 bases, with 12 bases separating them. The CDR3 loop is CASSEAGWYSNQPQHF. The CDR3 nucleotides read TGTGCCAGCAGTGAGGCAGGGTGGTATAGCAATCAGCCCCAGCATTTT.

The chain joins TRBV3-1 (or the pseudogene TRBV3-2) to TRBJ2-5; tentative D call: TRBD2 (5 bases). Germline-derived CDR1 and CDR2 are LGHDT and YNNKEL (reference sequence). CDR3 length equals 15 residues. Trimming shortened V by 4 bases and J by 1 base, and 13 bases separated the two germline ends. As DNA, the CDR3 is TGTGCCAGCAGCCGCCAACTAGACCTCCAAGAGACCCAGTACTTC. Amino acid sequence: CASSRQLDLQETQYF.

The V call is TRBV5-1, the J call TRBJ1-6, with D perhaps matching TRBD1 (6 bases). V was cut by 2 bases and J by 7 bases, with 10 bases left in between. Germline V lookup: CDR1 SGHRS, CDR2 YFSETQ. The CDR3 has 14 residues. CDR3 nucleotide sequence: TGCGCCAGCAGCTTACAGGGTGGCAATTCACCCCTCCACTTT. Protein: CASSLQGGNSPLHF.

The chain links TRBV5-1 to TRBJ2-7, with a possible D match to TRBD2 (6 bases). Trimming shortened V by 2 bases and J by 4 bases, and 10 bases separated the two germline ends. Germline V gives CDR1 SGHRS, CDR2 YFSETQ. The length of the CDR3 is 13 residues. Here the CDR3 reads CASSLRREYEQYF. The CDR3 region has the DNA TGCGCCAGCAGCTTACGTCGGGAGTACGAGCAGTACTTC.

The chain employs TRBV11-2 and TRBJ2-7; D is ambiguous. This CDR3 spans 12 amino acids. CDR1 SGHAT and CDR2 FQNNGV come from the germline V gene. Trimming removed 9 bases from V and 0 bases from J, with 9 bases in between. CDR3 sequence: CASGQNSYEQYF. Here the CDR3 DNA reads TGTGCCAGTGGGCAGAACTCCTACGAGCAGTACTTC.

The rearrangement links TRBV28 to TRBJ1-6; D gene unclear. The CDR3 has 13 amino acids. Trimming removed 5 bases from V and 11 bases from J, with 13 bases in between. Germline V gives CDR1 MDHEN, CDR2 SYDVKM. This chain's CDR3 is CASSLPTGAPLHF. The DNA for the CDR3 is TGTGCCAGCAGTCTCCCCACCGGAGCACCCCTCCACTTT.

The CDR3 DNA sequence: TGTGCCAGCAGCCTCCAGGGGAGCTCCTACAATGAGCAGTTCTTC. It codes for CASSLQGSSYNEQFF. The chain recombines TRBV6-2 or TRBV6-3 with TRBJ2-1; D possibly corresponds to TRBD1 (6 bases). There are 15 residues in the CDR3. The germline gives CDR1 MNHEY, CDR2 SVGEGT. V was cut by 6 bases and J by 0 bases, with 12 bases left in between.

V is TRBV20-1 and J is TRBJ2-1; D is possibly TRBD1 (6 bases). The CDR3 extends over 14 amino acids. The V end was cut by 3 bases, the J end by 6 bases, with 15 bases between. In germline, CDR1 is DFQATT, CDR2 SNEGSKA (reference sequence). CDR3 DNA sequence: TGCAGTGCTAGTGGGGGCGAGTATTTCAATGAGCAGTTCTTC. Its protein product is CSASGGEYFNEQFF.

V gene TRBV9 combines with J gene TRBJ1-4; D unclear. This CDR3 has 16 amino acids. Trimming removed 4 bases at V and 5 bases at J, with 18 bases between. Germline V gene lookup returns CDR1 SGDLS and CDR2 YYNGEE. DNA of the CDR3: TGTGCCAGCAGCTCCCCCCGAGGTGTGCGAAATGAAAAACTGTTTTTT. Its protein product is CASSSPRGVRNEKLFF.